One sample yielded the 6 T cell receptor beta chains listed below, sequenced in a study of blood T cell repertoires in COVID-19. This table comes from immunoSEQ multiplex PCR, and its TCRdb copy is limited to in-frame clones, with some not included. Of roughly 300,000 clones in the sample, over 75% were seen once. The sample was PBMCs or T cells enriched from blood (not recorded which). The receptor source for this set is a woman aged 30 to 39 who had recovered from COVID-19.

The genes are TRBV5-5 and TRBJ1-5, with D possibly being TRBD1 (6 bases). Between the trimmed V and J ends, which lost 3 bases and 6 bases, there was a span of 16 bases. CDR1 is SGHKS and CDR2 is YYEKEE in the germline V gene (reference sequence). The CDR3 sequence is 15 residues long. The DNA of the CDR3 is TGTGCCAGCAGCTCCCCAGGGGTAGTGACTCAGCCCCAGCATTTT. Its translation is CASSSPGVVTQPQHF.

The CDR3 protein is CASSPSTQNNEQFF. CDR3 bases: TGTGCCAGCTCACCTAGCACCCAAAACAATGAGCAGTTCTTC. V gene TRBV18 combines with J gene TRBJ2-1; D is unresolved. The germline V and J ends were trimmed by 3 bases and 5 bases, with 11 bases remaining between them. The CDR3 sequence is 14 residues long. The germline gives CDR1 KGHSH, CDR2 LQKENI.

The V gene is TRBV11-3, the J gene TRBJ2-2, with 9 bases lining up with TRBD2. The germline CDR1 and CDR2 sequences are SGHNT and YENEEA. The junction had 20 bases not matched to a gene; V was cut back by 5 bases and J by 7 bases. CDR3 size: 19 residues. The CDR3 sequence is CASSPRAIRVAGEDGELFF. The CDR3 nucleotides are TGTGCCAGCAGCCCGCGGGCCATTCGGGTAGCGGGAGAGGACGGGGAGCTGTTTTTT.

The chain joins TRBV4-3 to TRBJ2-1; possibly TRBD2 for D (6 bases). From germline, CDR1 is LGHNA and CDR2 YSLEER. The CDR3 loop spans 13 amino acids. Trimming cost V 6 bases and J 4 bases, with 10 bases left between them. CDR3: CASSRGVYNEQFF. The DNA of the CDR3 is TGCGCCAGCAGTCGCGGGGTGTACAATGAGCAGTTCTTC.

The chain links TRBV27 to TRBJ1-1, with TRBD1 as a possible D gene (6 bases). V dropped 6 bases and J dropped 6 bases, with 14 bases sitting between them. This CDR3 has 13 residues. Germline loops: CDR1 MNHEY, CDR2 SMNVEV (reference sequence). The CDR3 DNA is TGTGCCAGCAGAAGGGGACAAAGGGCTGAAGCTTTCTTT. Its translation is CASRRGQRAEAFF.

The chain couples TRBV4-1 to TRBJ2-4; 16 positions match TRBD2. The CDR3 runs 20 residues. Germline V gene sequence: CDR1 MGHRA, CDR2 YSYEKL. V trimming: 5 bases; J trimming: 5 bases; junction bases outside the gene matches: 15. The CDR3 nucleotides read TGCGCCAGCAGCTCGATGTTCGGGACTAGCGGGAGGGTGGTCGAAAACATTCAGTACTTC. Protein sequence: CASSSMFGTSGRVVENIQYF.